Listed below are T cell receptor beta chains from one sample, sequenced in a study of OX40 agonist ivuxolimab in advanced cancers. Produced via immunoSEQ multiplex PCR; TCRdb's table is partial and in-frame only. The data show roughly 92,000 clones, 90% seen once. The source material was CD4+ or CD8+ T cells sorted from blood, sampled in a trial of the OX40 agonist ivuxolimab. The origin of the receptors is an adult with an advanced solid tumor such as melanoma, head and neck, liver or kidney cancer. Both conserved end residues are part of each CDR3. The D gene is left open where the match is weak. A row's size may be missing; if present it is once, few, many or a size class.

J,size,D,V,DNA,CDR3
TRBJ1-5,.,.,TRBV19,TGTGCCAGTAGGGACACAAATCAGCCCCAGCATTTT,CASRDTNQPQHF
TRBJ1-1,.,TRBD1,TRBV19,TGTGCCAGTAGTCCGATCTCCTCGGACAGGGGAGCTTCCTTT,CASSPISSDRGASF
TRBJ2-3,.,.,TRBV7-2,TGTGCCAGCAGCGATCGGACCCCTCGCACAGATACGCAGTATTTT,CASSDRTPRTDTQYF
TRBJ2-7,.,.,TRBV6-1,TGTGCCAGCAGTGAAAATCTCCGTGGGGAGCAGTACTTC,CASSENLRGEQYF
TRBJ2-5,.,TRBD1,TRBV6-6,TGTGCCAGCAGCGGGACAGGGAGGGAGACCCAGTACTTC,CASSGTGRETQYF
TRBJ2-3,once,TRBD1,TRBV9,TGTGCCAGCAGCGTGCAGGGGGCTAAGACAGATACGCAGTATTTT,CASSVQGAKTDTQYF
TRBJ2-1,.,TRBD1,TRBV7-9,TGTGCCAGCCAGTGGACAGGCGACAACAATGAGCAGTTCTTC,CASQWTGDNNEQFF
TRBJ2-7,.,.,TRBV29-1,TGCAGCGTTGGTGCTGGGGGGGAGCAGTACTTC,CSVGAGGEQYF
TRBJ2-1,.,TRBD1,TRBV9,TGTGCCAGCAGCCCCCAAACCAGGGGGCTGGACAATGAGCAGTTCTTC,CASSPQTRGLDNEQFF
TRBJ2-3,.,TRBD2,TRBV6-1,TGTGCCAGCAGTGCTTTACTAGCGAGGACAGATACGCAGTATTTT,CASSALLARTDTQYF
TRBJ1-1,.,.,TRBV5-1,TGCGCCAGCAGCATGGCGGGGAGGGCTGAAGCTTTCTTT,CASSMAGRAEAFF
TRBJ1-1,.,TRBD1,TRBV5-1,TGCGCCAGCAGCCTACAGGGGCTGGGCACTGAAGCTTTCTTT,CASSLQGLGTEAFF
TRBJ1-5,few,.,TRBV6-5,TGTGCCAGCAGCTCAACAGGGATTCAGCCCCAGCATTTT,CASSSTGIQPQHF
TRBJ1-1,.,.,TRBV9,TGTGCCAGCAGCGTAGTACCCCAGGGGAACACTGAAGCTTTCTTT,CASSVVPQGNTEAFF
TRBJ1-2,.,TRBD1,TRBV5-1,TGCGCCAGCAGCTCCAGTTTAATGACAGGGCGCGGCTATGGCTACACCTTC,CASSSSLMTGRGYGYTF
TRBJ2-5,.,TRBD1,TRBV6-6,TGTGCCAGCAGCCTATCTACCACAGGGGAAGAGACCCAGTACTTC,CASSLSTTGEETQYF
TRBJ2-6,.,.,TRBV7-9,TGTGCCAGCAGCTTAAACAGGGGAGGTACTGGGGCCAACGTCCTGACTTTC,CASSLNRGGTGANVLTF
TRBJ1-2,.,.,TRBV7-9,TGTGCCAGCAGCGAGGACAAGGTTTATGGCTACACCTTC,CASSEDKVYGYTF